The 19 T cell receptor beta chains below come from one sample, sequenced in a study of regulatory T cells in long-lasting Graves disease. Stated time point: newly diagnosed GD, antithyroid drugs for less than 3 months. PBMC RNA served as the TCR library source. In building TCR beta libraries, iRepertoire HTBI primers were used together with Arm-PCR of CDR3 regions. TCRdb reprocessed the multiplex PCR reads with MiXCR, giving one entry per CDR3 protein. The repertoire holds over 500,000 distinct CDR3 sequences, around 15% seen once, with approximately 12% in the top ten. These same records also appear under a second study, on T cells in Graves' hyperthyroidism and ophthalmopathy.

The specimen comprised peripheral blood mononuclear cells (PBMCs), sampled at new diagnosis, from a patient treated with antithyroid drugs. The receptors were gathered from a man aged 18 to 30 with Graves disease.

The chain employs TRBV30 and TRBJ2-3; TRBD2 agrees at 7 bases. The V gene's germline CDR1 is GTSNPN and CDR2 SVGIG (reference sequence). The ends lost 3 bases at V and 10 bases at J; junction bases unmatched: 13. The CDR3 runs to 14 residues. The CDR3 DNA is TGTGCCTGGAGCAACTCGGCGGGGGAGTGGGCGCAGTATTTT. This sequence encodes CAWSNSAGEWAQYF.

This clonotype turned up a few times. Written as DNA, the CDR3 is TGTGCCAGCAGCCCCTCCTTCGGGTTAGCGGGAGAGCCCTACGAGCAGTACTTC. Translating gives CASSPSFGLAGEPYEQYF. This sequence joins TRBV11-2 and TRBJ2-7; 9 positions agree with TRBD2. This CDR3 is built from 18 residues. CDR1 SGHAT and CDR2 FQNNGV come from the germline V gene. Trimming at V came to 5 bases and at J to 2 bases, leaving 16 bases not matched to a gene.

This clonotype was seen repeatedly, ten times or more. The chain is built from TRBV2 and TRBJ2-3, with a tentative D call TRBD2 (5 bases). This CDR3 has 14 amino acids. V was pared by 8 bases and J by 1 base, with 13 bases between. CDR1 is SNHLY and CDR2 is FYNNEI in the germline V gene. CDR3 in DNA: TGTGCCAGCGATCCGTCAGCGGGCACAGATACGCAGTATTTT. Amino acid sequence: CASDPSAGTDTQYF.

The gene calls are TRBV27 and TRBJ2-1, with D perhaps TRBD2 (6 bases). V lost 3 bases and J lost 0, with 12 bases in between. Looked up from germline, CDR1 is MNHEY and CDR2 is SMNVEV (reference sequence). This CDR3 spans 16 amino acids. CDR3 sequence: CASSLDYPSSYNEQFF. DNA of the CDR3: TGTGCCAGCAGTTTGGACTACCCCAGCTCCTACAATGAGCAGTTCTTC.

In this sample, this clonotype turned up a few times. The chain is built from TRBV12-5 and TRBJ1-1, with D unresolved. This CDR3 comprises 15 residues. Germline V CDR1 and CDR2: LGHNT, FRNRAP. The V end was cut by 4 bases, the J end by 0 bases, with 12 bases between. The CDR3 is CASGSGSGLNTEAFF. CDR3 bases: TGTGCTAGTGGTTCGGGGTCTGGGCTGAACACTGAAGCTTTCTTT.

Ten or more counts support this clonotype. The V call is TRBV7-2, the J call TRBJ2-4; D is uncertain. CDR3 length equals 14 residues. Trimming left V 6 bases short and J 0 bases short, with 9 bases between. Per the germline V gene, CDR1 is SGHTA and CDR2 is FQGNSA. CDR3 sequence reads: CASSLLLAKNIQYF. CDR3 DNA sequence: TGTGCCAGCAGTCTACTCCTAGCCAAAAACATTCAGTACTTC.

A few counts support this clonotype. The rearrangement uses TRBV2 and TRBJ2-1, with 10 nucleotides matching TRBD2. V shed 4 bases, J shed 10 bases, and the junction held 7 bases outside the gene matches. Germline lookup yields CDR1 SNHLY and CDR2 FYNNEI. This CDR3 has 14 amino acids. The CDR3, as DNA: TGTGCCAGCAGTGGCCTAGCGGGAGCGGGAGAGCAGTTCTTC. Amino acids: CASSGLAGAGEQFF.

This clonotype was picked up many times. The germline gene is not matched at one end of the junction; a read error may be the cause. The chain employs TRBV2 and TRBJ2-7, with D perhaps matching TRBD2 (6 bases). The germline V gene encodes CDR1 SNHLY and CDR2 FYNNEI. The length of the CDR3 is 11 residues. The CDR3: CASSEARDSVF. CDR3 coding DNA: TGTGCCAGCAGTGAAGCGCGGGATAGCGTCTTC. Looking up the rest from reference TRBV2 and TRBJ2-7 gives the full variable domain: EPEVTQTPSHQVTQMGQEVILRCVPISNHLYFYWYRQILGQKVEFLVSFYNNEISEKSEIFDDQFSVERPDGSNFTLKIRSTKLEDSAMYFCASSEARDSVFGPGTRLTVT.

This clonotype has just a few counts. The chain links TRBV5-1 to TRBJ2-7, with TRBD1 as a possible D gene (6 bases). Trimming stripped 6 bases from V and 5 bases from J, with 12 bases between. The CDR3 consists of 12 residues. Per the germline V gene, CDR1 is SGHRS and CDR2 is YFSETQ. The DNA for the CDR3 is TGCGCCAGCACCAATCCAGGGGACGAGCAGTACTTC. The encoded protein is CASTNPGDEQYF.

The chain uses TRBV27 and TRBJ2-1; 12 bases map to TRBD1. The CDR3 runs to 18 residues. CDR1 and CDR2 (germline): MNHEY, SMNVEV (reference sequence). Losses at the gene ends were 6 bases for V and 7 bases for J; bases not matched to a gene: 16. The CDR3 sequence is CASSAPDVGTGGLNEQFF. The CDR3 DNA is TGTGCCAGCAGCGCCCCGGATGTAGGGACAGGGGGCTTAAATGAGCAGTTCTTC.

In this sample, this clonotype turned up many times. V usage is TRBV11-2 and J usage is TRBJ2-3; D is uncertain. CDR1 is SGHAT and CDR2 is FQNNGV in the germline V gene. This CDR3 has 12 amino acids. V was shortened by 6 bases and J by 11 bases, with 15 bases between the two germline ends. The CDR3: CASRKGANGQYF. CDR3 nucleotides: TGTGCCAGCAGGAAAGGAGCTAATGGGCAGTATTTT.

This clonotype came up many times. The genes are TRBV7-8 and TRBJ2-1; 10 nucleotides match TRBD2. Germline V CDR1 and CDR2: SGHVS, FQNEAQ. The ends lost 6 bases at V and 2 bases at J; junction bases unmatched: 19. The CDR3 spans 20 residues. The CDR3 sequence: CASRVTGLAEPRGPYNEQFF. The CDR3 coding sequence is TGTGCCAGCAGGGTTACAGGACTAGCGGAGCCACGAGGGCCCTACAATGAGCAGTTCTTC.

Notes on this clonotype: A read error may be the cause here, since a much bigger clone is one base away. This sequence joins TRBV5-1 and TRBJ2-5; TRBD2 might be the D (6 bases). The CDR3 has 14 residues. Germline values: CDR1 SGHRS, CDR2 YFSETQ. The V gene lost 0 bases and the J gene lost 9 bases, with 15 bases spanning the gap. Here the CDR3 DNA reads TGCGCCAGCAGCTTGGATCCGGGAGTGGAGGCCCAGTACTTC. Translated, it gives CASSLDPGVEAQYF.

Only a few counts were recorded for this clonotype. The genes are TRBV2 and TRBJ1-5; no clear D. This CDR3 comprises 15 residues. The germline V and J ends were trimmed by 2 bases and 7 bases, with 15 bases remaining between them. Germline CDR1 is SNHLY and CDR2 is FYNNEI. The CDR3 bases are TGTGCCAGCAGTGAACACCCCAACTCCCGACAGCCCCAGCATTTT. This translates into CASSEHPNSRQPQHF.

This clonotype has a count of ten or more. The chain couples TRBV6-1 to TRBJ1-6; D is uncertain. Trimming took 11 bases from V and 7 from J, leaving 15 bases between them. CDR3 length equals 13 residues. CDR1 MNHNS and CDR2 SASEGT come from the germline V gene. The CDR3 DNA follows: TGTGCCGGTCGAGGAGACTTCAATTCACCCCTCCACTTT. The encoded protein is CAGRGDFNSPLHF.

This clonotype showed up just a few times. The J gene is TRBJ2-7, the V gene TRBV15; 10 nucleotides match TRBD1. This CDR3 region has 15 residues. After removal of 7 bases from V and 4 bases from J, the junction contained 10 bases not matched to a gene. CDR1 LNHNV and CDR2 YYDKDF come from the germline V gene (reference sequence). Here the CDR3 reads CATNVSGTGVYEQYF. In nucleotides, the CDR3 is TGTGCCACCAACGTGAGTGGGACAGGGGTATACGAGCAGTACTTC.

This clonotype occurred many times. The CDR3 nucleotides read TGTGCCAGCATCCGACTAGCGGGAGCTTCACGAGAGACCCAGTACTTC. Its protein is CASIRLAGASRETQYF. The V and J genes are TRBV11-3 and TRBJ2-5; 12 nucleotides match TRBD2. The V gene's germline CDR1 is SGHNT and CDR2 YENEEA. V was clipped by 7 bases and J by 4 bases; unmatched bases: 10. The CDR3 contains 16 residues.

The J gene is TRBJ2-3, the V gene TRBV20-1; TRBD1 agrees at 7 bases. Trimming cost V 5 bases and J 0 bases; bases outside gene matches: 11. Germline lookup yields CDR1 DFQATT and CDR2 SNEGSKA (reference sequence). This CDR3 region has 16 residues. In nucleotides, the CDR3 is TGCAGTGCTTGGCCCTCAGGGGGTGGTAGCACAGATACGCAGTATTTT. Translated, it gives CSAWPSGGGSTDTQYF.

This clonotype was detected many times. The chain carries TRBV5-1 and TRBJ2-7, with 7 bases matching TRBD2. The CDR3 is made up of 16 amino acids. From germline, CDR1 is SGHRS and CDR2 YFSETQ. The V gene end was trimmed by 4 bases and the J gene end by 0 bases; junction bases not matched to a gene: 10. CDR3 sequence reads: CASSPRGTGGSYEQYF. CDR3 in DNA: TGCGCCAGCAGCCCTCGGGGAACGGGAGGCTCCTACGAGCAGTACTTC.